This T cell receptor beta chain was sequenced during a study of CD8 T cells in Susac syndrome. Whole-study context: Sequenced Susac syndrome patients included 5 or 6 with clinically active disease and about eight in remission.

With random hexamers, reverse transcription was performed on roughly 0.45 to 1 ug of RNA. Amplification of the TCR beta CDR3 was carried out by immunoSEQ multiplex PCR, which spanned a total of 54 Vbeta and 13 Jbeta segments. TCRdb re-called the immunoSEQ multiplex PCR reads with MiXCR, one entry per CDR3 protein. The sample lists some 200,000 distinct CDR3 sequences, 90% to 95% occurring once. Trimming left V 4 bases short and J 0 bases short, with 8 bases between. Per germline, CDR1 SGHKS and CDR2 YYEKEE (reference sequence). The CDR3 runs 13 residues. The chain couples TRBV5-5 to TRBJ2-7; no clear D gene. This TCR was recovered from a human donor with Susac syndrome. The material sequenced was CD4+ T cells from PBMCs. The CDR3 region is CASSDDNSYEQYF. The DNA for the CDR3 is TGTGCCAGCAGCGATGACAACTCCTACGAGCAGTACTTC.